These 25 T cell receptor beta chains came from one sample sequenced in a study of tumor and adjacent non-tumor tissue in lung cancer. TCRbeta libraries were built with three rounds of nested PCR, modified from ARM-PCR. TCRdb fed the multiplex PCR reads into MiXCR, producing one record per CDR3 protein. The repertoire has 65,000 to 90,000 distinct CDR3 sequences, 55% to 70% of them found once; the top ten carry roughly 12%. RNA was extracted from bulk tissue without any cell sorting. Sequencing was carried out using lung tumor tissue. These receptor sequences come from a woman between 65 and 79 years old with non-small cell lung cancer.

This clonotype is judged medium-sized (0.01 to 0.1%). J is TRBJ2-7 and V is TRBV13; the D is unclear. This CDR3 has 12 residues. Trimming shortened V by 2 bases and J by 2 bases, and 4 bases separated the two germline ends. Looked up from germline, CDR1 is PRHDT and CDR2 is FYEKMQ (reference sequence). The CDR3 coding sequence is TGTGCCAGCAGCTTAAGTACCTACGAGCAGTACTTC. Its translation is CASSLSTYEQYF.

The chain joins TRBV11-2 to TRBJ2-3; 8 nucleotides match TRBD2. This CDR3 is 15 amino acids long. Germline V CDR1 and CDR2: SGHAT, FQNNGV. V lost 11 bases to trimming and J lost 2 bases; unmatched junction nucleotides: 12. CDR3 sequence reads: CAGNFTSGTTDTQYF. CDR3 sequence (DNA): TGTGCCGGCAACTTCACTAGCGGTACCACAGATACGCAGTATTTT.

On this clonotype: This CDR3 fails to terminate in the conserved phenylalanine or tryptophan, so it likely reflects a read error. This rearrangement joins TRBV20-1 to TRBJ1-3; a possible D gene is TRBD1 (6 bases). This CDR3 comprises 15 residues. The germline V gene encodes CDR1 DFQATT and CDR2 SNEGSKA (reference sequence). The V end lost 6 bases, the J end lost 0 bases, and 15 bases lay between the germline ends. DNA for the CDR3: TGCAGTGCGGTAGGACAGCCTAGCTCTGGAAACACCATATATTTA. Protein product: CSAVGQPSSGNTIYL.

V is TRBV28 and J is TRBJ2-2; D is possibly TRBD1 (5 bases). This CDR3 has 15 amino acids. Germline V CDR1 and CDR2: MDHEN, SYDVKM. Between the trimmed V and J ends, which lost 6 bases and 1 base, there was a span of 12 bases. This CDR3 is CASSTGVGNTGELFF. In nucleotides, the CDR3 is TGTGCCAGCAGCACAGGAGTCGGGAACACCGGGGAGCTGTTTTTT. Complete variable domain (other parts from reference TRBV28 and TRBJ2-2): DVKVTQSSRYLVKRTGEKVFLECVQDMDHENMFWYRQDPGLGLRLIYFSYDVKMKEKGDIPEGYSVSREKKERFSLILESASTNQTSMYLCASSTGVGNTGELFFGEGSRLTVL.

Comments on this clonotype: The junction and the germline gene differ at one end; a read error may be behind it. This sequence joins TRBV6-5 and TRBJ2-7; possibly TRBD1 for D (6 bases). The V gene's germline CDR1 is MNHEY and CDR2 SVGAGI. This CDR3 has 14 amino acids. In DNA form, the CDR3 reads TGTACCAGCAGGGGTAGGGACATCTCCTACGAGCGGTACTTC. Its protein product is CTSRGRDISYERYF.

As regards this clonotype: Being one base from a much bigger clone, this may be a read error. This sequence joins TRBV4-1 and TRBJ2-2, with 12 bases lining up with TRBD2. V shed 3 bases, J shed 4 bases, and the junction held 12 bases outside the gene matches. The CDR3 runs to 19 residues. Germline CDR1 is MGHRA and CDR2 is YSYEKL. CDR3 region: CASSHPSLLAGGVTGELFF. The CDR3, as DNA: TGCGCCAGCAGCCATCCTAGCCTACTAGCGGGAGGAGTCACCGGGGAGCTGTTTTTT.

Notes on this clonotype: A clone one base away is much larger, so this may be a read error. This chain uses TRBV28 with TRBJ2-7; possible D gene TRBD2, 6 bases. Per germline, CDR1 MDHEN and CDR2 SYDVKM. Trimming cost V 3 bases and J 0 bases, with 9 bases left between them. CDR3 length equals 14 residues. CDR3 bases: TGTGCCAGCAGTTTTCCGGGGGACTCCTACGAGCAGTACTTC. Amino acid sequence: CASSFPGDSYEQYF.

Turning to this clonotype: One junction end does not reproduce the germline sequence, and a read error may be involved. The rearrangement joins TRBV6-5 to TRBJ1-5; D unresolved. The CDR3 length is 15 residues. Germline V gene lookup returns CDR1 MNHEY and CDR2 SVGAGI. CDR3 sequence: CVSQHRAVGSQPQHF. The CDR3, as DNA: TGTGTCAGCCAGCACCGGGCAGTGGGCAGTCAGCCCCAGCATTTT.

Points on this clonotype: A much larger clone is a single base away; this may be a read error. The CDR3 region has the DNA TGCAGTGCTAGAGATTTTGCTGGACTCGAGGGCACTGAAGCTTTCTTT. Translation gives CSARDFAGLEGTEAFF. The V and J genes are TRBV20-1 and TRBJ1-1; D is unclear. The CDR3 is 16 residues long. Deletions cut 0 bases from V and 4 bases from J, with 18 bases between. Germline CDR1 reads DFQATT; CDR2 reads SNEGSKA (reference sequence).

A word on this clonotype: One junction end does not reproduce the germline sequence, and a read error may be involved. This rearrangement joins TRBV12-3 or TRBV12-4 to TRBJ2-7; D possibly corresponds to TRBD1 (6 bases). CDR3 length equals 14 residues. The CDR3 region is CASSPDRRFYEQYF. The CDR3, as DNA: TGTGCCAGCAGCCCAGACAGGCGGTTCTACGAGCAGTACTTT.

The chain combines TRBV6-5 with TRBJ1-2, with TRBD1 identical over 9 bases. The CDR3 is 16 amino acids. The ends lost 7 bases at V and 0 bases at J; junction bases unmatched: 9. Looked up from germline, CDR1 is MNHEY and CDR2 is SVGAGI. In DNA, the CDR3 is TGTGCCAGCAACCTAACAGGGGGCCGGACTAACTATGGCTACACCTTC. It translates to CASNLTGGRTNYGYTF.

About this clonotype itself: One junction end does not reproduce the germline sequence, and a read error may be involved. The rearrangement links TRBV6-5 to TRBJ2-3; tentatively, D is TRBD2 (6 bases). The CDR3 is made up of 17 amino acids. Per the germline V gene, CDR1 is MNHEY and CDR2 is SVGAGI. The CDR3 DNA reads as TGTGCCAGCAGTTACTCTAGAGGGACTCACTATCCAGATACACAGTATTTT. Protein product: CASSYSRGTHYPDTQYF.

V and J are TRBV20-1 and TRBJ1-5; D gene uncertain. The germline gives CDR1 DFQATT, CDR2 SNEGSKA (reference sequence). The V and J ends lost 5 bases and 0 bases respectively, with 8 bases between them. The CDR3 runs to 13 residues. CDR3 DNA sequence: TGCAGTGCTTTTGCTACTAGCAATCAGCCCCAGCATTTT. Its protein is CSAFATSNQPQHF.

In the case of this clonotype: Without the conserved terminal phenylalanine or tryptophan, this CDR3 likely stems from a read error. This chain links TRBV6-1 with TRBJ1-4; 7 positions agree with TRBD1. CDR1 and CDR2 from the germline V gene are MNHNS and SASEGT. The CDR3 consists of 16 residues. This chain's CDR3 is CASRPRTGPTNEKLFS. CDR3 coding DNA: TGTGCGAGCAGGCCTCGGACAGGCCCAACTAATGAAAAACTGTTTTCT.

Worth noting for this clonotype: Lacking the conserved final phenylalanine or tryptophan, this CDR3 likely reflects a read error. V and J are TRBV11-3 and TRBJ2-1, with D maybe TRBD2 (6 bases). CDR1 is SGHNT, CDR2 YENEEA, per germline. The CDR3 is 16 amino acids. V lost 4 bases and J lost 5, with 18 bases in between. The CDR3 bases are TGTGCCAGCAGCTCCCTAAGCGGGTTCGGCGACAATGAGCAGTTCTTA. The encoded protein is CASSSLSGFGDNEQFL.

This clonotype appeared many times. No DNA is shown, since the ends of the CDR3 on it are uncertain; the CDR3 is the one TCRdb lists. The chain combines TRBV12-3 or TRBV12-4 with TRBJ2-1; the table assigns TRBD1, which was not confirmed against the DNA. The CDR3 is made up of 16 amino acids, end residues included. The CDR3 loop reads CASSSSWGVIGVEQFF.

On this clonotype: One end of the junction is discordant with germline, which a read error may explain. The rearrangement joins TRBV10-3 to TRBJ2-3, with D hard to call. CDR1 is ENHRY and CDR2 is SYGVKD in the germline V gene. The CDR3 consists of 15 residues. The CDR3 is CAISVSGPKAGTKYF. The CDR3 DNA reads as TGTGCCATCAGTGTATCAGGCCCAAAAGCAGGTACGAAGTATTTT.

Points on this clonotype: The junction and the germline gene differ at one end; a read error may be behind it. The chain carries TRBV10-1 and TRBJ2-1; the D is unclear. The CDR3 covers 16 residues. CDR1 is WNHNN and CDR2 is SYGVQD in the germline V gene (reference sequence). CDR3: CTSSEFNSWSYNEQFF. For the CDR3, the DNA is TGCACCAGCAGTGAGTTTAATAGCTGGAGCTACAATGAGCAGTTCTTC.

The gene calls are TRBV29-1 and TRBJ2-7; either TRBD1 or TRBD2 may supply D (5 bases each). CDR1 SQVTM and CDR2 ANQGSEA come from the germline V gene. V was shortened by 6 bases and J by 2 bases, with 20 bases between the two germline ends. The CDR3 spans 15 residues. The CDR3 loop is CSVAGVVGVPYEQYF. The CDR3 DNA reads TGCAGCGTAGCCGGAGTAGTGGGGGTTCCCTACGAGCAGTACTTC.

The V gene is TRBV6-1, the J gene TRBJ2-1; TRBD2 matches at 8 bases. There are 16 residues in the CDR3. Germline lookup yields CDR1 MNHNS and CDR2 SASEGT. The CDR3 nucleotides are TGTAACAGCAGTGAAATGCGGGAGGCCCTATACAATGAGCAGTTCTTC. Amino acid sequence: CNSSEMREALYNEQFF.

This clonotype was observed many times. The chain recombines TRBV4-2 with TRBJ1-2; perhaps TRBD1 as D (5 bases). The germline V and J ends were trimmed by 2 bases and 4 bases, with 14 bases remaining between them. Looked up from germline, CDR1 is LGHNA and CDR2 is YNFKEQ. This CDR3 region has 15 residues. CDR3 in amino acids: CASSQTPGLSYGYTF. CDR3 DNA: TGTGCCAGCAGCCAAACCCCGGGACTCAGCTATGGCTACACCTTC.

This clonotype was seen once. A much larger clone lies a single base off, so this may be a read error. The rearrangement uses TRBV5-1 and TRBJ2-1; D ambiguous. CDR3 size: 14 residues. CDR1 SGHRS and CDR2 YFSETQ come from the germline V gene. V lost 4 bases, J lost 6 bases, and 14 bases lay in between. The CDR3 nucleotides read TGCGCCAGCAGCCCGCAACTAATAGGCAATGAGCAGTTCTTC. Its translation: CASSPQLIGNEQFF.

This chain connects TRBV11-1 to TRBJ2-1; D remains ambiguous. Trimming took 9 bases from V and 13 from J, leaving 22 bases between them. Per the germline V gene, CDR1 is SGHAT and CDR2 is FQDESV (reference sequence). The CDR3 spans 13 residues. The DNA for the CDR3 is TGTGCCAGTAGCACCACCCGCGAGGCCGACCAGTTCTTC. This codes for CASSTTREADQFF.

Comments on this clonotype: A much larger clone sits a single nucleotide away, making a read error possible. The chain has TRBV5-3 and TRBJ2-1; 10 bases agree with TRBD2. TRBV5-3 is treated as an ORF (open reading frame) with a function not yet certain. The CDR3 runs 18 residues. The V and J ends lost 5 bases and 3 bases, in that order; junction bases with no gene match: 14. CDR3 DNA sequence: TGTGCCAGAAGACTCCGCGGGACTAGCGAATGCTTCTACAATGAGCAGTTCTTC. It specifies CARRLRGTSECFYNEQFF.

With respect to this clonotype: This may arise from a read error, as a much more abundant clone is one base away. The CDR3 sequence is CASSLDSAMSSGANALTF. CDR3 in DNA: TGCGCCAGCAGCTTGGACAGTGCTATGAGCTCTGGGGCCAACGCCCTGACTTTC. The chain joins TRBV5-1 to TRBJ2-6, with a possible D match to TRBD1 (5 bases). Germline lookup yields CDR1 SGHRS and CDR2 YFSETQ. This CDR3 contains 18 residues. Filled out from reference TRBV5-1 and TRBJ2-6, the complete variable domain reads KAGVTQTPRYLIKTRGQQVTLSCSPISGHRSVSWYQQTPGQGLQFLFEYFSETQRNKGNFPGRFSGRQFSNSRSEMNVSTLELGDSALYLCASSLDSAMSSGANALTFGAGSRLTVL.